A selection of T cell receptor beta chains follows, all from one sample in a study of blood T cell repertoires in COVID-19. The assay was immunoSEQ multiplex PCR, and TCRdb's table has in-frame clones only and misses some. The table records approximately 190,000 clones, 80% to 85% of them present only once. Sequencing input: PBMCs or T cells enriched from blood (not recorded which). The receptors come from a woman aged 25 to 39 who had been exposed to COVID-19. The CDR3 runs from the conserved cysteine through the conserved F or W. Each record gives: clone size, D gene, V gene, J gene, CDR3 protein, CDR3 DNA. The D gene is left open where the match is weak. Clone size appears in some rows only: once, few, many, or a class for an expanded clone.

abundance: .
d_gene: TRBD1
v_gene: TRBV5-1
j_gene: TRBJ1-6
CDR3aa: CASSLAQGVNSPLHF
CDR3nt: TGCGCCAGCAGCTTGGCCCAGGGGGTGAATTCACCCCTCCACTTT

abundance: .
d_gene: TRBD1
v_gene: TRBV5-1
j_gene: TRBJ2-1
CDR3aa: CASSLPGTGSNEQFF
CDR3nt: TGCGCCAGCAGCTTGCCCGGGACAGGGTCGAATGAGCAGTTCTTC

abundance: .
d_gene: TRBD1
v_gene: TRBV19
j_gene: TRBJ2-7
CDR3aa: CASRSGQGRLYEQYF
CDR3nt: TGTGCCAGTAGATCCGGACAGGGGCGACTGTACGAGCAGTACTTC

abundance: .
d_gene: .
v_gene: TRBV19
j_gene: TRBJ2-3
CDR3aa: CASNNRGGEADTQYF
CDR3nt: TGTGCCAGTAATAACAGGGGCGGGGAAGCAGATACGCAGTATTTT

abundance: few
d_gene: TRBD1
v_gene: TRBV3-1/TRBV3-2
j_gene: TRBJ1-6
CDR3aa: CASSLKDRTSALHF
CDR3nt: TGTGCCAGCAGCCTAAAGGACAGGACGAGTGCCCTCCACTTT

abundance: .
d_gene: .
v_gene: TRBV2
j_gene: TRBJ2-5
CDR3aa: CARSYRVLRETQYF
CDR3nt: TGTGCCCGATCATACAGGGTCCTACGAGAGACCCAGTACTTC

abundance: .
d_gene: .
v_gene: TRBV7-9
j_gene: TRBJ1-1
CDR3aa: CASSSRGSTEAFF
CDR3nt: TGTGCCAGCAGTAGTAGGGGCTCCACTGAAGCTTTCTTT

abundance: .
d_gene: TRBD1
v_gene: TRBV10-2
j_gene: TRBJ1-1
CDR3aa: CASSESSGGTEAFF
CDR3nt: TGCGCCAGCAGTGAGTCATCAGGGGGTACTGAAGCTTTCTTT

abundance: .
d_gene: TRBD1
v_gene: TRBV5-1
j_gene: TRBJ1-1
CDR3aa: CASSTQGTNTEAFF
CDR3nt: TGCGCCAGCAGCACACAGGGGACTAACACTGAAGCTTTCTTT

abundance: few
d_gene: TRBD1
v_gene: TRBV11-3
j_gene: TRBJ2-5
CDR3aa: CASSLDGTGGGTQYF
CDR3nt: TGTGCCAGCAGCTTAGACGGGACAGGGGGTGGGACCCAGTACTTC

abundance: .
d_gene: .
v_gene: TRBV3-1/TRBV3-2
j_gene: TRBJ1-1
CDR3aa: CASQGRGQTEAFF
CDR3nt: TGTGCCAGCCAAGGTAGAGGGCAAACTGAAGCTTTCTTT

abundance: .
d_gene: .
v_gene: TRBV14
j_gene: TRBJ2-7
CDR3aa: CASGGHSSYEQYF
CDR3nt: TGTGCCAGCGGGGGACACAGCTCCTACGAGCAGTACTTC

abundance: .
d_gene: .
v_gene: TRBV7-9
j_gene: TRBJ1-5
CDR3aa: CASSEPNQPQHF
CDR3nt: TGTGCCAGCAGCGAGCCCAATCAGCCCCAGCATTTT

abundance: .
d_gene: .
v_gene: TRBV6-5
j_gene: TRBJ1-2
CDR3aa: CASSNPGENYGYTF
CDR3nt: TGTGCCAGCAGTAACCCCGGGGAGAACTATGGCTACACCTTC

abundance: .
d_gene: TRBD2
v_gene: TRBV3-1/TRBV3-2
j_gene: TRBJ2-5
CDR3aa: CASSQGTSGGETQYF
CDR3nt: TGTGCCAGCAGCCAAGGGACTAGCGGGGGAGAGACCCAGTACTTC

abundance: once
d_gene: .
v_gene: TRBV9
j_gene: TRBJ1-2
CDR3aa: CASSVVQGAGYTF
CDR3nt: TGTGCCAGCAGCGTAGTTCAGGGCGCTGGCTACACCTTC

abundance: .
d_gene: TRBD2
v_gene: TRBV9
j_gene: TRBJ2-3
CDR3aa: CASSVAKGWLAGVEDTQYF
CDR3nt: TGTGCCAGCAGCGTAGCTAAGGGGTGGCTAGCGGGGGTTGAGGATACGCAGTATTTT

abundance: .
d_gene: TRBD2
v_gene: TRBV7-2
j_gene: TRBJ2-7
CDR3aa: CASSLSSGGAFEQYF
CDR3nt: TGTGCCAGCAGCCTCAGTAGCGGGGGGGCTTTCGAGCAGTACTTC

abundance: many
d_gene: TRBD2
v_gene: TRBV6-2/TRBV6-3
j_gene: TRBJ2-7
CDR3aa: CASSPGGGEQYF
CDR3nt: TGTGCCAGCAGTCCAGGCGGGGGCGAGCAGTACTTC

abundance: .
d_gene: TRBD2
v_gene: TRBV10-2
j_gene: TRBJ2-1
CDR3aa: CASTSTSGRGSQFF
CDR3nt: TGCGCCAGCACCTCGACTAGCGGCAGGGGTTCGCAGTTCTTC

abundance: .
d_gene: TRBD1
v_gene: TRBV15
j_gene: TRBJ1-4
CDR3aa: CATSAPDRENEKLFF
CDR3nt: TGTGCCACCAGCGCACCAGACAGGGAAAATGAAAAACTGTTTTTT

abundance: .
d_gene: .
v_gene: TRBV5-4
j_gene: TRBJ2-2
CDR3aa: CASSLAGQNTGELFF
CDR3nt: TGTGCCAGCAGCTTGGCAGGCCAGAACACCGGGGAGCTGTTTTTT

abundance: .
d_gene: .
v_gene: TRBV28
j_gene: TRBJ1-5
CDR3aa: CASSFPNQPQHF
CDR3nt: TGTGCCAGCAGTTTCCCTAATCAGCCCCAGCATTTT

abundance: .
d_gene: .
v_gene: TRBV5-1
j_gene: TRBJ2-5
CDR3aa: CASSRGGYQETQYF
CDR3nt: TGCGCCAGCAGTCGGGGTGGGTACCAAGAGACCCAGTACTTC

abundance: .
d_gene: .
v_gene: TRBV7-9
j_gene: TRBJ1-5
CDR3aa: CASGDTNQPQHF
CDR3nt: TGTGCCAGCGGCGACACCAATCAGCCCCAGCATTTT

abundance: .
d_gene: TRBD1
v_gene: TRBV29-1
j_gene: TRBJ1-1
CDR3aa: CSSRQGANTEAFF
CDR3nt: TGCAGCTCAAGACAGGGGGCGAACACTGAAGCTTTCTTT

abundance: .
d_gene: .
v_gene: TRBV24-1
j_gene: TRBJ2-3
CDR3aa: CATSGRSTDTQYF
CDR3nt: TGTGCCACCAGTGGGAGAAGCACAGATACGCAGTATTTT

abundance: few
d_gene: .
v_gene: TRBV12-5
j_gene: TRBJ2-5
CDR3aa: CASRGGRGSLETQYF
CDR3nt: TGTGCTTCGAGGGGGGGCAGGGGAAGTTTAGAGACCCAGTACTTC

abundance: few
d_gene: .
v_gene: TRBV5-4
j_gene: TRBJ2-5
CDR3aa: CASRIDSPQETQYF
CDR3nt: TGTGCCAGCAGGATCGACAGCCCCCAAGAGACCCAGTACTTC

abundance: .
d_gene: TRBD1
v_gene: TRBV5-4
j_gene: TRBJ2-7
CDR3aa: CASSQGRGLKNEQYF
CDR3nt: TGTGCCAGCAGCCAAGGTAGGGGGCTAAAGAACGAGCAGTACTTC

abundance: .
d_gene: TRBD1
v_gene: TRBV9
j_gene: TRBJ1-1
CDR3aa: CASSEEGQGESEAFF
CDR3nt: TGTGCCAGCAGCGAGGAAGGACAGGGGGAGAGTGAAGCTTTCTTT

abundance: once
d_gene: TRBD2
v_gene: TRBV7-9
j_gene: TRBJ2-1
CDR3aa: CASSSRQASGGSYNEQFF
CDR3nt: TGTGCCAGCAGCTCCAGGCAGGCTAGCGGGGGTTCCTACAATGAGCAGTTCTTC

abundance: .
d_gene: TRBD2
v_gene: TRBV5-1
j_gene: TRBJ2-3
CDR3aa: CASSLGTRGGDTQYF
CDR3nt: TGCGCCAGCAGCTTGGGGACTAGAGGAGGAGATACGCAGTATTTT

abundance: .
d_gene: TRBD2
v_gene: TRBV30
j_gene: TRBJ2-1
CDR3aa: CAWTGGSSYNEQFF
CDR3nt: TGTGCCTGGACCGGGGGGAGCTCCTACAATGAGCAGTTCTTC

abundance: .
d_gene: .
v_gene: TRBV5-1
j_gene: TRBJ2-1
CDR3aa: CASSSVAINYNEQFF
CDR3nt: TGCGCCAGCAGCTCGGTAGCTATAAACTACAATGAGCAGTTCTTC

abundance: .
d_gene: .
v_gene: TRBV10-1
j_gene: TRBJ2-3
CDR3aa: CASSPGTDTQYF
CDR3nt: TGCGCCAGCAGTCCAGGGACAGATACGCAGTATTTT

abundance: .
d_gene: .
v_gene: TRBV10-3
j_gene: TRBJ2-7
CDR3aa: CAISDSSYEQYF
CDR3nt: TGTGCCATCAGTGATAGCTCCTACGAGCAGTACTTC

abundance: once
d_gene: .
v_gene: TRBV9
j_gene: TRBJ1-1
CDR3aa: CASSDDSHTEAFF
CDR3nt: TGTGCCAGCAGCGACGACAGCCACACTGAAGCTTTCTTT

abundance: few
d_gene: .
v_gene: TRBV4-1
j_gene: TRBJ1-5
CDR3aa: CASSQTPGQPQHF
CDR3nt: TGCGCCAGCAGCCAAACCCCGGGGCAGCCCCAGCATTTT

abundance: .
d_gene: .
v_gene: TRBV5-1
j_gene: TRBJ1-3
CDR3aa: CASSLASRQSSGNTIYF
CDR3nt: TGCGCCAGCAGCTTGGCTTCGAGACAGAGCTCTGGAAACACCATATATTTT

abundance: once
d_gene: .
v_gene: TRBV7-2
j_gene: TRBJ2-7
CDR3aa: CASGIYEQYF
CDR3nt: TGTGCCAGCGGCATCTACGAGCAGTACTTC